This T cell receptor beta chain was recorded in a study of blood T cell repertoires in COVID-19 (dated by TCRdb to about 2020). About the investigation overall: The collaborator samples originated in the United States, Italy and Spain and spanned the acute and convalescent phases of COVID-19. Deeply sampled blood TCRbeta repertoires from subjects exposed to, actively infected with, or recovered from COVID-19 were included in the dataset. The samples were drawn from two sources: the first 160 participants of the ongoing ImmuneRACE study, and over 950 subjects contributed by 6 global collaborators. The material from the prospective study consisted of cDNA or gDNA derived from T cells, B-cell-depleted T cells, or PBMCs. A freely available public database, intended as a resource for researchers studying the immune response to SARS-CoV-2, is where the repertoires were released. Where HLA class I and class II types were available, the types were taken from metadata supplied by the sample provider, not from assay-based typing. A de-identified subject ID, COVID-19 status, age in years and sex were almost always included in the sample metadata.

The collaborating institutions used their own protocols to collect whole blood in K2EDTA tubes. For TCRbeta analysis, collaborator samples were shipped as frozen whole blood, as isolated PBMCs, or as DNA extracted from either sample type. Study-wide conclusions, independent of this receptor: Clinical and demographic metadata were provided uncurated, with the amount varying by source and participant.

TCRbeta CDR3 regions were amplified from genomic DNA by means of the immunoSEQ Assay, a bias-controlled multiplex PCR. Per the authors' processing: The number of nucleated cells in each sample was estimated from the amplification of reference gene primers within the assay. Sequence reads were collapsed and filtered to measure the absolute abundance of every unique TCRbeta CDR3 rearrangement. For each sample, productive Simpson clonality was calculated as the square root of Simpson's diversity index across productive rearrangements. Imported from immuneACCESS, the table was reduced by TCRdb to in-frame sequences with V and J called. These copies leave out some clones; in studies compared against another copy, an unresolved V gene accounts for under half, and the cause of the remainder is not known. That table furnishes V, J and clone size, whereas the DNA furnished D and trimming. The sample records about 50,000 clones, 88% of which are singletons. Of the sample, about 12% is held by the ten largest clones.

Notes on this clone: The antigen this receptor binds is unknown. It has no much larger one-base neighbor in the sample; base qualities were not kept.

The germline V gene (reference sequence) supplies CDR1 MNHEY and CDR2 SMNVEV. The CDR3 covers 17 residues, taking in both the cysteine and the phenylalanine. Only CDR3 DNA is held: 51 bases, read in frame from base 1. V and J lose 2 bases and 5 bases, and a span of 22 bases separates them. The sequenced sample was peripheral blood. The receptor comes from a human donor with active COVID-19. The donor label of this sample is uncertain. The chain joins TRBV27 to TRBJ2-7; D gene: possibly TRBD1, on 7 matching bases. The DNA sequence is given as TGTGCCAGCAGTTTACTTGGACTAAGGGGGCAAAAGAACGAGCAGTACTTC. Its protein reads: CASSLLGLRGQKNEQYF.